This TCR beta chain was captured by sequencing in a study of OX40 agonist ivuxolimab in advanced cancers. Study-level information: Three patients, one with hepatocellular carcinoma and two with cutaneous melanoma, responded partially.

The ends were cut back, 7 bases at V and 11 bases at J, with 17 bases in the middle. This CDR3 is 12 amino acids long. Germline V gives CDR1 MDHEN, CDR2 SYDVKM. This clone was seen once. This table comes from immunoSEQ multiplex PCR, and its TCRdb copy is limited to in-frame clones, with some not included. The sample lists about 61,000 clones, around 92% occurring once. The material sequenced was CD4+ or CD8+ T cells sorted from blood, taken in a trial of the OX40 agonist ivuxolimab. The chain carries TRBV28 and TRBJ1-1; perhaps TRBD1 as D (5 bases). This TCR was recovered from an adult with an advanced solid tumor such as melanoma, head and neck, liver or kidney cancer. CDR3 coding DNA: TGTGCCAGCAACGACCTGGGGCTTGAGGCTTTCTTT. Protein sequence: CASNDLGLEAFF.